A single sample gave rise to the 30 T cell receptor beta chains below, sequenced in a study of long-term antiretroviral therapy in people with HIV. The assay, immunoSEQ v3.0, was run at survey level. TCRdb's table, derived via immunoSEQ multiplex PCR, lists solely in-frame clones and lacks some. The sample holds 20,000 to 25,000 clones, approximately 80% seen once. The material sequenced was unsorted PBMCs, taken 0.3 years after starting antiretroviral therapy. The receptors come from a man aged 50 to 59 with HIV.

This chain links TRBV10-3 with TRBJ2-1; 11 nucleotides match TRBD2. Trimming removed 6 bases from V and 7 bases from J; junction bases left unmatched: 11. Per germline, CDR1 ENHRY and CDR2 SYGVKD. The CDR3 sequence is 16 residues long. CDR3 protein: CAIRETSGSPGNEQFF. The CDR3 region has the DNA TGTGCCATCAGGGAAACTAGCGGGAGCCCAGGGAATGAGCAGTTCTTC.

The rearrangement joins TRBV7-9 to TRBJ2-7; 8 positions agree with TRBD1. Germline CDR1 and CDR2: SEHNR and FQNEAQ (reference sequence). The CDR3 contains 14 residues. Trimming took 5 bases from V and 5 from J; bases not matched to a gene: 8. For the CDR3, the DNA is TGTGCCAGCAGCCCCCCGGACAGGGCGGACGAGCAGTACTTC. Translating it yields CASSPPDRADEQYF.

The chain combines TRBV5-8 with TRBJ1-4; unclear D gene. The CDR3 extends over 13 amino acids. V shed 0 bases and J shed 8 bases, with 8 bases lying between them. Germline-derived CDR1 and CDR2 are SGHTS and YDEGEE. CDR3 sequence reads: CASSLGEEEKLFF. CDR3 sequence (DNA): TGTGCCAGCAGCTTGGGAGAAGAAGAAAAACTGTTTTTT.

The chain is built from TRBV9 and TRBJ2-1; TRBD1 might be the D (6 bases). The CDR3 totals 16 residues. The V and J ends lost 0 bases and 4 bases respectively, with 14 bases between them. CDR1 is SGDLS and CDR2 is YYNGEE in the germline V gene. Here the CDR3 reads CASSVESWGTYNEQFF. CDR3 DNA sequence: TGTGCCAGCAGCGTAGAAAGCTGGGGGACATACAATGAGCAGTTCTTC.

The chain links TRBV30 to TRBJ1-1, with D possibly TRBD1 on 5 matching bases. Trimming removed 2 bases from V and 6 bases from J, with 10 bases in between. The V gene's germline CDR1 is GTSNPN and CDR2 SVGIG (reference sequence). The CDR3 is made up of 12 amino acids. CDR3 sequence (DNA): TGTGCCTGGAGTTGGGGGGGGGCTGAAGCTTTCTTT. Protein: CAWSWGGAEAFF.

This clone was seen just once. Other DNA sequences in this specimen translate into the identical CDR3. V and J are TRBV5-1 and TRBJ2-7; 10 bases are a match to TRBD2. This CDR3 is built from 14 residues. Trimming took 4 bases from V and 3 from J; bases not matched to a gene: 4. The germline V gene encodes CDR1 SGHRS and CDR2 YFSETQ. The chain's CDR3 is CASSPGLAFYEQYF. CDR3 DNA: TGCGCCAGCAGCCCGGGACTAGCGTTCTACGAGCAGTACTTC.

The chain employs TRBV7-9 and TRBJ2-3; 9 bases are shared with TRBD2. The CDR3 length is 14 residues. J was trimmed by 6 bases and V by 5 bases; bases with no gene match: 6. CDR1 is SEHNR and CDR2 is FQNEAQ in the germline V gene (reference sequence). CDR3 sequence reads: CASSPSGNGDTQYF. The CDR3 DNA reads as TGTGCCAGCAGCCCTAGCGGGAACGGTGATACGCAGTATTTT.

The chain employs TRBV6-4 and TRBJ2-3; no definite D call. Germline CDR1 and CDR2: MRHNA and SNTAGT. The V end was cut by 0 bases, the J end by 3 bases, with 10 bases between. The CDR3 is 15 residues long. The DNA of the CDR3 is TGTGCCAGCAGTGACTCGAGATATGGGACAGATACGCAGTATTTT. Protein product: CASSDSRYGTDTQYF.

V and J are TRBV29-1 and TRBJ1-5, with TRBD1 as a possible D gene (6 bases). CDR1 is SQVTM, CDR2 ANQGSEA, per germline. This CDR3 comprises 14 residues. Deletions cut 5 bases from V and 4 bases from J, with 15 bases between. CDR3 amino acids: CSVLTGTLNQPQHF. As DNA, the CDR3 is TGCAGCGTTTTGACCGGGACACTAAATCAGCCCCAGCATTTT.

The chain employs TRBV7-6 and TRBJ1-4; TRBD1 agrees at 7 bases. This CDR3 has 13 residues. The V and J ends lost 5 bases and 8 bases, in that order; junction bases with no gene match: 5. Germline V gene data show CDR1 as SGHVS and CDR2 as FNYEAQ. The CDR3 coding sequence is TGTGCCAGCAGCCCATACAGGGGCGAAAAACTGTTTTTT. Amino acids: CASSPYRGEKLFF.

This sequence joins TRBV5-6 and TRBJ1-5; the match to TRBD1 covers 9 bases. Germline V gives CDR1 SGHDT, CDR2 YYEEEE. J was trimmed by 4 bases and V by 0 bases; bases with no gene match: 5. The CDR3 spans 16 residues. In DNA, the CDR3 is TGTGCCAGCAGCTTGGGGACAGGGGTGTATAATCAGCCCCAGCATTTT. This codes for CASSLGTGVYNQPQHF.

As DNA, the CDR3 is TGTGCCAGCAGTTATCCGTTACCGAATTCACCCCTCCACTTT. Translating it yields CASSYPLPNSPLHF. This chain joins TRBV25-1 and TRBJ1-6; D gene ambiguous. This CDR3 comprises 14 residues. Germline CDR1 reads MGHDK; CDR2 reads SYGVNS. V shed 5 bases and J shed 7 bases, with 12 bases lying between them.

This chain joins TRBV15 and TRBJ2-1; D is uncertain. The CDR3 loop spans 17 amino acids. Germline values: CDR1 LNHNV, CDR2 YYDKDF (reference sequence). The ends were cut back, 0 bases at V and 6 bases at J, with 18 bases in the middle. CDR3 region: CATSRDPFPKNGNEQFF. CDR3 DNA: TGTGCCACCAGCAGAGACCCATTCCCTAAAAATGGCAATGAGCAGTTCTTC.

V gene TRBV5-1 combines with J gene TRBJ2-7; D is unresolved. The germline V gene encodes CDR1 SGHRS and CDR2 YFSETQ. The V end was cut by 1 base, the J end by 1 base, with 6 bases between. This CDR3 spans 13 amino acids. The CDR3 nucleotides are TGCGCCAGCAGCTTGACAGTGTCCTACGAGCAGTACTTC. Encoded protein: CASSLTVSYEQYF.

This chain joins TRBV27 and TRBJ1-1; D is ambiguous. The CDR3 spans 16 residues. CDR1 is MNHEY, CDR2 SMNVEV, per germline (reference sequence). The V and J ends lost 7 bases and 2 bases respectively, with 20 bases between them. The CDR3 nucleotides read TGTGCCAGCATTACCTTTCTACGAGGTTATAACACTGAAGCTTTCTTT. This gives the protein CASITFLRGYNTEAFF.

The genes are TRBV5-1 and TRBJ2-3, with no clear D. The V end lost 0 bases, the J end lost 3 bases, and 11 bases lay between the germline ends. CDR3 length equals 15 residues. The germline V gene encodes CDR1 SGHRS and CDR2 YFSETQ. The CDR3 sequence is CASSLEVRVTDTQYF. DNA for the CDR3: TGCGCCAGCAGCTTGGAGGTACGGGTGACAGATACGCAGTATTTT.

As to this clone: The sample has other DNA sequences that encode this CDR3 too. The rearrangement links TRBV7-2 to TRBJ2-5; no definite D call. From germline, CDR1 is SGHTA and CDR2 FQGNSA. This CDR3 comprises 11 residues. V dropped 2 bases and J dropped 2 bases, with 0 bases sitting between them. CDR3 region: CASSLQETQYF. Written as DNA, the CDR3 is TGTGCCAGCAGCTTACAAGAGACCCAGTACTTC.

In its sample, this clone was seen once. This sequence joins TRBV12-5 and TRBJ1-6; no clear D gene. CDR1 is LGHNT, CDR2 FRNRAP, per germline. The CDR3 totals 13 residues. Trimming shortened V by 7 bases and J by 7 bases, and 11 bases separated the two germline ends. CDR3 loop: CASARDRNSPLHF. As DNA, the CDR3 is TGTGCTAGTGCCCGCGACCGGAATTCACCCCTCCACTTT.

The chain uses TRBV7-2 and TRBJ2-1; D ambiguous. Germline V CDR1 and CDR2: SGHTA, FQGNSA. This CDR3 spans 15 amino acids. V was clipped by 2 bases and J by 1 base, with 9 bases between them. DNA for the CDR3: TGTGCCAGCAGCTTATCCACAGATTCCTACAATGAGCAGTTCTTC. As protein: CASSLSTDSYNEQFF.

The V call is TRBV7-2, the J call TRBJ1-4; tentative D call: TRBD1 (5 bases). V was pared by 4 bases and J by 5 bases, with 8 bases between. The CDR3 consists of 13 residues. Germline CDR1 is SGHTA and CDR2 is FQGNSA. The CDR3 loop is CASSWGGNEKLFF. The CDR3 DNA reads as TGTGCCAGCAGCTGGGGGGGGAATGAAAAACTGTTTTTT.

The gene calls are TRBV9 and TRBJ1-5; the match to TRBD1 covers 7 bases. There are 15 residues in the CDR3. With 4 bases clipped from V and 3 bases from J, the junction kept 7 bases outside the gene matches. Germline CDR1 reads SGDLS; CDR2 reads YYNGEE. CDR3 coding DNA: TGTGCCAGCAGCCGATATGGGACAGTCAATCAGCCCCAGCATTTT. Encoded protein: CASSRYGTVNQPQHF.

The chain is built from TRBV19 and TRBJ2-1, with D perhaps being TRBD1 or TRBD2 (6 bases each). Trimming stripped 1 base from V and 4 bases from J, with 17 bases between. There are 17 residues in the CDR3. From germline, CDR1 is LNHDA and CDR2 SQIVND (reference sequence). CDR3: CASSIGHSGARYNEQFF. The CDR3 DNA reads TGTGCCAGTAGTATAGGTCACTCGGGGGCGCGTTACAATGAGCAGTTCTTC. The variable domain in full, with the rest retrieved from reference TRBV19 and TRBJ2-1, is DGGITQSPKYLFRKEGQNVTLSCEQNLNHDAMYWYRQDPGQGLRLIYYSQIVNDFQKGDIAEGYSVSREKKESFPLTVTSAQKNPTAFYLCASSIGHSGARYNEQFFGPGTRLTVL.

The chain recombines TRBV4-3 with TRBJ2-1, with D perhaps given as TRBD1 or TRBD2 (6 bases each). Trimming pared 0 bases from V and 3 bases from J, leaving 9 bases between. The CDR3 sequence is 15 residues long. The germline V gene encodes CDR1 LGHNA and CDR2 YSLEER. The CDR3 nucleotides are TGCGCCAGCAGCCAAGATGGGGGGCACTACAATGAGCAGTTCTTC. Translation gives CASSQDGGHYNEQFF.

The chain combines TRBV18 with TRBJ2-5, with 8 bases that match TRBD1. The CDR3 loop spans 14 amino acids. V lost 4 bases, J lost 0 bases, and 1 base stayed unmatched. CDR1 and CDR2 from the germline V gene are KGHSH and LQKENI. CDR3 coding DNA: TGTGCCAGCTCACTGGACAGGGACCAAGAGACCCAGTACTTC. It is translated as CASSLDRDQETQYF.

The J gene is TRBJ2-7, the V gene TRBV11-3; tentative D call: TRBD1 (6 bases). V shed 5 bases and J shed 0 bases, with 11 bases lying between them. Germline V gives CDR1 SGHNT, CDR2 YENEEA. The CDR3 covers 14 residues. The CDR3 DNA follows: TGTGCCAGCAGCCCCCGACAGGCCTCCTACGAGCAGTACTTC. Translation: CASSPRQASYEQYF.

This clone is termed medium-sized (0.01 to 0.1%). This sequence joins TRBV27 and TRBJ1-1; a possible D gene is TRBD1 (5 bases). Per the germline V gene, CDR1 is MNHEY and CDR2 is SMNVEV (reference sequence). Trimming shortened V by 5 bases and J by 5 bases, and 15 bases separated the two germline ends. The CDR3 contains 14 residues. The CDR3 coding sequence is TGTGCCAGCAGTCCCAGTAGGGGTAGGACTGAAGCTTTCTTT. It yields the protein CASSPSRGRTEAFF.

V and J are TRBV5-1 and TRBJ2-7; no clear D. The germline V gene encodes CDR1 SGHRS and CDR2 YFSETQ. The CDR3 sequence is 14 residues long. Trimming pared 2 bases from V and 0 bases from J, leaving 9 bases between. The CDR3 nucleotides read TGCGCCAGCAGCTTTGACGCCACCTCCTACGAGCAGTACTTC. Amino acids: CASSFDATSYEQYF.

In its sample, this clone was seen a few times. This sequence joins TRBV11-2 and TRBJ1-5; unclear D gene. The V end lost 1 base, the J end lost 4 bases, and 5 bases lay between the germline ends. Germline V CDR1 and CDR2: SGHAT, FQNNGV. The CDR3 has 13 residues. CDR3 DNA: TGTGCCAGCAGCTTAGGCCCTAATCAGCCCCAGCATTTT. Its translation: CASSLGPNQPQHF.

This clone was seen only a few times. This chain uses TRBV5-8 with TRBJ2-5; 11 nucleotides align to TRBD2. V was clipped by 4 bases and J by 2 bases; unmatched bases: 4. CDR3 length: 15 residues. Per germline, CDR1 SGHTS and CDR2 YDEGEE. The chain's CDR3 is CASSPGTSGQETQYF. The CDR3 DNA sequence: TGTGCCAGCAGCCCCGGGACTAGCGGACAAGAGACCCAGTACTTC.

This clone was detected a few times. The J gene is TRBJ2-7, the V gene TRBV9, with 7 positions matching TRBD2. This CDR3 comprises 14 residues. Germline V CDR1 and CDR2: SGDLS, YYNGEE. Trimming removed 2 bases from V and 5 bases from J; junction bases left unmatched: 7. CDR3 DNA: TGTGCCAGCAGCGTCGGGACTACCGGGAACGAGCAGTACTTC. This codes for CASSVGTTGNEQYF.